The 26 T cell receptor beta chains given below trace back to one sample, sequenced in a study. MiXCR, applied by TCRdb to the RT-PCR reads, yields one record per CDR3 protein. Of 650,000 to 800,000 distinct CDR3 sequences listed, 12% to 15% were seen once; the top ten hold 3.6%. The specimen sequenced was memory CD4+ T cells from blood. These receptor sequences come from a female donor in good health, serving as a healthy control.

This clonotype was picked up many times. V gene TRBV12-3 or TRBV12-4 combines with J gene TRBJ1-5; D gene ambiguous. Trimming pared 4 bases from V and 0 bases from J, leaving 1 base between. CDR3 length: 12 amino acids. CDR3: CASSYSNQPQHF. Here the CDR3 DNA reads TGTGCCAGCAGTTATAGCAATCAGCCCCAGCATTTT.

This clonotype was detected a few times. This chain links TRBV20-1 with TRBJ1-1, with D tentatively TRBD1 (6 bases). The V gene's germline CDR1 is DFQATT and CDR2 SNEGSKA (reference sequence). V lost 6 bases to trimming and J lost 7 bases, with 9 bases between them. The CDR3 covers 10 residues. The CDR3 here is CSARGDEAFF. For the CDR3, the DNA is TGCAGTGCCAGGGGAGATGAAGCTTTCTTT.

CDR3 residues: CSVTMRGGNTDTQYF. CDR3 coding DNA: TGCAGTGTGACGATGCGGGGGGGAAACACAGATACGCAGTATTTT. This chain links TRBV20-1 with TRBJ2-3, with 9 bases aligning to TRBD2. CDR1 DFQATT and CDR2 SNEGSKA come from the germline V gene (reference sequence). The CDR3 is 15 residues long. V shed 7 bases, J shed 2 bases, and the junction held 10 bases outside the gene matches.

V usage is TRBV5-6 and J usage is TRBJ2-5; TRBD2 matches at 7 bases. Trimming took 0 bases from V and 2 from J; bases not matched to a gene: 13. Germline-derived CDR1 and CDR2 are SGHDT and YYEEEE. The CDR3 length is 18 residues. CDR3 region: CASSLERSAGDVQETQYF. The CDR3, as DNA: TGTGCCAGCAGCTTGGAAAGGTCTGCGGGAGACGTTCAAGAGACCCAGTACTTC.

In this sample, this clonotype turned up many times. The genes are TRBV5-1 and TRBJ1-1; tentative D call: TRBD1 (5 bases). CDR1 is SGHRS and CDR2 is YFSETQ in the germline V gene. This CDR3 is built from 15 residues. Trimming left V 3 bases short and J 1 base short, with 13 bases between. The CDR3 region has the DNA TGCGCCAGCAGCTACGCCGGGACCGCGAACACTGAAGCTTTCTTT. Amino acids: CASSYAGTANTEAFF.

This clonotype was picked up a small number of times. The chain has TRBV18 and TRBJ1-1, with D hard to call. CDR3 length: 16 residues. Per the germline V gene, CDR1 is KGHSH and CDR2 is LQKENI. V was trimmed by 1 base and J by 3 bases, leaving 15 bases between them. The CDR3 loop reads CASSPQFKNSDTEAFF. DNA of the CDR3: TGTGCCAGCTCACCACAATTCAAGAACAGCGACACTGAAGCTTTCTTT.

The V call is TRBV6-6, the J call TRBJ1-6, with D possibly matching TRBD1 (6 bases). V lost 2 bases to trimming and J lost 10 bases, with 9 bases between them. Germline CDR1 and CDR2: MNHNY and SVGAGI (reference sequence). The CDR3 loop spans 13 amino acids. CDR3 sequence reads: CASSYNRDSPLHF. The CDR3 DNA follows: TGTGCCAGCAGTTACAACAGGGACTCACCCCTCCACTTT.

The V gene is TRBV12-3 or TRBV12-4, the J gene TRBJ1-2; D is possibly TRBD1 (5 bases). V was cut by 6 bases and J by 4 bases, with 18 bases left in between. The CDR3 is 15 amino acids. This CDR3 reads CASSRNQGRGYGYTF. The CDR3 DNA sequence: TGTGCCAGCAGCCGAAACCAGGGTAGGGGCTATGGCTACACCTTC.

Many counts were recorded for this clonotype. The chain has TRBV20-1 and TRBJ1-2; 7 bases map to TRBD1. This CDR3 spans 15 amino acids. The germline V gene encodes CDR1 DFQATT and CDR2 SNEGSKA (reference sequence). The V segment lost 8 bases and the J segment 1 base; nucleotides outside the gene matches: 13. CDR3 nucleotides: TGCAGTCTTCCCGGGACAGCCTATTTTAACTATGGCTACACCTTC. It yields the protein CSLPGTAYFNYGYTF.

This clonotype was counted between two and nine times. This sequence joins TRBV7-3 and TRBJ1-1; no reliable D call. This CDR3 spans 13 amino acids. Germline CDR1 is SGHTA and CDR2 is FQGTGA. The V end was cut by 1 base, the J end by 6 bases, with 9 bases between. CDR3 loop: CASSLRLEAEAFF. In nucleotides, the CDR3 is TGTGCCAGCAGCTTAAGGCTCGAGGCTGAAGCTTTCTTT.

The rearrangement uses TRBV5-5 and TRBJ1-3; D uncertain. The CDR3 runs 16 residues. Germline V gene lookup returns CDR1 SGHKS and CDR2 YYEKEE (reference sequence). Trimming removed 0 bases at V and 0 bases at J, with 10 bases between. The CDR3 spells CASSLEGGNSGNTIYF. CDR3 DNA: TGTGCCAGCAGCTTGGAGGGCGGAAACTCTGGAAACACCATATATTTT.

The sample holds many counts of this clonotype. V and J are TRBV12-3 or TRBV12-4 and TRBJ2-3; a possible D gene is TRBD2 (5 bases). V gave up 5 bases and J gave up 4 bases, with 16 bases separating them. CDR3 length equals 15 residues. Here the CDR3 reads CASSPRSFSADTQYF. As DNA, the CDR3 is TGTGCCAGCAGTCCTCGCTCCTTTAGCGCAGATACGCAGTATTTT.

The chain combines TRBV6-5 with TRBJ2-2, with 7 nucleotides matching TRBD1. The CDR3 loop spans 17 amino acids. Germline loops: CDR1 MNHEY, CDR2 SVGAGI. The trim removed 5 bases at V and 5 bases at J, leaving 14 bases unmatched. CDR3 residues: CASSPAIDRVETGELFF. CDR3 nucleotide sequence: TGTGCCAGCAGTCCCGCGATCGACAGGGTGGAAACCGGGGAGCTGTTTTTT.

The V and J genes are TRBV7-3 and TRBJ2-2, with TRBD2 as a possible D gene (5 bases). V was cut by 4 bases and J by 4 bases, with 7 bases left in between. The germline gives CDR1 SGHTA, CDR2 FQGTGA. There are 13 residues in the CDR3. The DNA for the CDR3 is TGTGCCAGCAGCTCTACTAGCACCGGGGAGCTGTTTTTT. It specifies CASSSTSTGELFF.

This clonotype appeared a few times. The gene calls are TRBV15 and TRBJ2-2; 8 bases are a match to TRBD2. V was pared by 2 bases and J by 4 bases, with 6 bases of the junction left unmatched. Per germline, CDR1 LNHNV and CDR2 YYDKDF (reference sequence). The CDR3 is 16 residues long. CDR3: CATSRNSGVGTGELFF. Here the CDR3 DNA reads TGTGCCACCAGCAGAAATAGCGGGGTGGGCACCGGGGAGCTGTTTTTT. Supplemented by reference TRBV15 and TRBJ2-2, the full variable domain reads DAMVIQNPRYQVTQFGKPVTLSCSQTLNHNVMYWYQQKSSQAPKLLFHYYDKDFNNEADTPDNFQSRRPNTSFCFLDIRSPGLGDTAMYLCATSRNSGVGTGELFFGEGSRLTVL.

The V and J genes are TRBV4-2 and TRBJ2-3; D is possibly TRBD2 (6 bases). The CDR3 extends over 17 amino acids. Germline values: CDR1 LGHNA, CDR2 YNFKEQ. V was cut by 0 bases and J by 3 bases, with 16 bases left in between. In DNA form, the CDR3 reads TGTGCCAGCAGCCAAGATACCCGCGGGAAGGGAACAGATACGCAGTATTTT. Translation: CASSQDTRGKGTDTQYF.

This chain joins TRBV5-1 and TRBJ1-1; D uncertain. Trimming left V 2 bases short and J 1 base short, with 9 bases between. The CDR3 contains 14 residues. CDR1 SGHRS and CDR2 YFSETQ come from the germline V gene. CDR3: CASSFEAQNTEAFF. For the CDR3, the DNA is TGCGCCAGCAGCTTCGAGGCACAGAACACTGAAGCTTTCTTT.

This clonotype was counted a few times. The CDR3 nucleotides are TGTGCCAGCAGTCAGGACAAAGCGAGCTACACCTTC. Amino acid sequence: CASSQDKASYTF. V is TRBV6-6 and J is TRBJ1-2, with TRBD1 as a possible D gene (5 bases). The ends were cut back, 5 bases at V and 9 bases at J, with 13 bases in the middle. Germline V gene sequence: CDR1 MNHNY, CDR2 SVGAGI (reference sequence). The CDR3 is 12 amino acids.

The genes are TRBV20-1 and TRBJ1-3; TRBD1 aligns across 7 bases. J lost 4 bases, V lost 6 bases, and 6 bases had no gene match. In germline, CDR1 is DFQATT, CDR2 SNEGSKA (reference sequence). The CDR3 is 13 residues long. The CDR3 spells CSAYRGSGNTIYF. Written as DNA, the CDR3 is TGCAGTGCCTACAGGGGTTCAGGAAACACCATATATTTT.

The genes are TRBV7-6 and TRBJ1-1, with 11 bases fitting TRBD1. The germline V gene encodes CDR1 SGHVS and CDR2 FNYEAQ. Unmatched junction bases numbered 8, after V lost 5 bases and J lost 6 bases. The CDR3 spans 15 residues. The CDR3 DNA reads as TGTGCCAGCAGCGTCGGAGGACAGGGGGCATCTGAAGCTTTCTTT. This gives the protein CASSVGGQGASEAFF.

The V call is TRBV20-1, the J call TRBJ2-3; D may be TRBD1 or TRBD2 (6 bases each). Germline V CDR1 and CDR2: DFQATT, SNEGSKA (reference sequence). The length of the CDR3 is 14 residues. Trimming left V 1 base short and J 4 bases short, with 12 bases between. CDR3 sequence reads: CSARAGASADTQYF. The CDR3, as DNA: TGCAGTGCTAGAGCGGGGGCCTCCGCAGATACGCAGTATTTT.

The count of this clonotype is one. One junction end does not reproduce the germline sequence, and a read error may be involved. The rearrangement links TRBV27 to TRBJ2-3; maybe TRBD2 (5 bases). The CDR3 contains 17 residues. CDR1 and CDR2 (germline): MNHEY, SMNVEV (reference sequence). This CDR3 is CASSFSDTGYYTYTQYF. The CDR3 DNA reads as TGTGCCAGCAGTTTTAGCGACACCGGTTATTACACATATACGCAGTATTTT.

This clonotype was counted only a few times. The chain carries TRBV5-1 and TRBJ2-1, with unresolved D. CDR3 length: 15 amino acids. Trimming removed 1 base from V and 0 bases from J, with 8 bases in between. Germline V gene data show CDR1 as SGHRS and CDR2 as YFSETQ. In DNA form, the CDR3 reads TGCGCCAGCAGCTTGAGCAGAAGCTCCTACAATGAGCAGTTCTTC. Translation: CASSLSRSSYNEQFF.

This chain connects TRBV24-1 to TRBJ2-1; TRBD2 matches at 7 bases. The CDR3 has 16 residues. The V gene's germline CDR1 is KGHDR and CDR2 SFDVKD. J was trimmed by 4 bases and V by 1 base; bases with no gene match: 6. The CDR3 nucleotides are TGTGCCACCAGTGATTTTTCCAGCGGGGCTTACAATGAGCAGTTCTTC. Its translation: CATSDFSSGAYNEQFF.

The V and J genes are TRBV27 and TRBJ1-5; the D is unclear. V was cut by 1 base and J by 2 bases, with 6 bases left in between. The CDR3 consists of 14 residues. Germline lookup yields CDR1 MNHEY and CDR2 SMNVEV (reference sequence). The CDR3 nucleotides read TGTGCCAGCAGTTTATGGGCAGGCAATCAGCCCCAGCATTTT. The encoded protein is CASSLWAGNQPQHF.

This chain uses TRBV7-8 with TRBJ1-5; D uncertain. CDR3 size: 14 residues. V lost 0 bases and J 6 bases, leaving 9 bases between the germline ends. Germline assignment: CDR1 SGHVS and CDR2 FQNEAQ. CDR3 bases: TGTGCCAGCAGCTTAGCGTCCGAATCTCAGCCCCAGCATTTT. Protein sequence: CASSLASESQPQHF.